A selection of T cell receptor beta chains follows, all from one sample in a study of graft-versus-host responses after intestinal transplantation. Generated by immunoSEQ multiplex PCR, the TCRdb table keeps only in-frame clones and is missing some. The sample has over 45,000 clones; roughly 90% are singletons. The sequenced sample was PBMCs, obtained 26 days after transplant. The source of these receptors is a human patient who received an intestinal transplant, so some T cells may come from the graft donor. Both conserved end residues are part of each CDR3. The D gene is left open where the match is weak. The listing skips clone size in some rows; elsewhere it reads once, few, many or a size class.

clone size: -; J gene: TRBJ1-5; D gene: TRBD1; V gene: TRBV6-5; CDR3 length: 14; CDR3 protein: CASSKGQEFQPQHF; CDR3 DNA: TGTGCCAGCAGCAAGGGACAGGAGTTTCAGCCCCAGCATTTT
clone size: -; J gene: TRBJ1-1; D gene: -; V gene: TRBV7-9; CDR3 length: 15; CDR3 protein: CASSLPDTYMTEAFF; CDR3 DNA: TGTGCCAGCAGCTTACCGGACACGTATATGACTGAAGCTTTCTTT
clone size: -; J gene: TRBJ2-1; D gene: -; V gene: TRBV2; CDR3 length: 14; CDR3 protein: CASSSNPQGYEQFF; CDR3 DNA: TGTGCCAGCAGTTCTAACCCGCAGGGCTATGAGCAGTTCTTC
clone size: -; J gene: TRBJ2-1; D gene: TRBD1; V gene: TRBV15; CDR3 length: 14; CDR3 protein: CATSRDGTEGEQFF; CDR3 DNA: TGTGCCACCAGCAGAGATGGGACAGAGGGTGAGCAGTTCTTC
clone size: -; J gene: TRBJ2-1; D gene: TRBD1; V gene: TRBV10-3; CDR3 length: 16; CDR3 protein: CAISDSGTGIYNEQFF; CDR3 DNA: TGTGCCATCAGTGATTCCGGGACAGGGATCTACAATGAGCAGTTCTTC
clone size: -; J gene: TRBJ2-1; D gene: -; V gene: TRBV4-1; CDR3 length: 13; CDR3 protein: CASSHDLDNEQFF; CDR3 DNA: TGCGCCAGCAGCCATGACCTAGACAATGAGCAGTTCTTC
clone size: -; J gene: TRBJ2-5; D gene: -; V gene: TRBV7-2; CDR3 length: 17; CDR3 protein: CASSLPWDRVGGCDQYF; CDR3 DNA: TGTGCCAGCAGCCTCCCGTGGGATCGGGTGGGAGGTTGCGACCAGTACTTC
clone size: -; J gene: TRBJ2-7; D gene: -; V gene: TRBV11-2; CDR3 length: 15; CDR3 protein: CASSYTGVADYEQYF; CDR3 DNA: TGTGCCAGCAGCTACACTGGGGTAGCGGACTACGAGCAGTACTTC
clone size: -; J gene: TRBJ2-4; D gene: TRBD2; V gene: TRBV5-1; CDR3 length: 18; CDR3 protein: CASSSREGGRLAKNIQYF; CDR3 DNA: TGCGCCAGCAGCTCCCGGGAGGGCGGGAGACTAGCCAAAAACATTCAGTACTTC
clone size: -; J gene: TRBJ1-1; D gene: -; V gene: TRBV29-1; CDR3 length: 13; CDR3 protein: CSVVEGVYTEAFF; CDR3 DNA: TGCAGCGTTGTGGAAGGAGTTTACACTGAAGCTTTCTTT
clone size: -; J gene: TRBJ1-5; D gene: -; V gene: TRBV6-1; CDR3 length: 15; CDR3 protein: CASSGYRRGNQPQHF; CDR3 DNA: TGTGCCAGCAGTGGGTATCGGAGGGGCAATCAGCCCCAGCATTTT
clone size: -; J gene: TRBJ2-2; D gene: -; V gene: TRBV30; CDR3 length: 13; CDR3 protein: CAWSVQSTGELFF; CDR3 DNA: TGTGCCTGGAGTGTACAGTCCACCGGGGAGCTGTTTTTT
clone size: few; J gene: TRBJ1-4; D gene: -; V gene: TRBV7-2; CDR3 length: 13; CDR3 protein: CASSLAGGEKLFF; CDR3 DNA: TGTGCCAGCAGCTTAGCGGGAGGCGAAAAACTGTTTTTT
clone size: -; J gene: TRBJ2-7; D gene: TRBD1; V gene: TRBV28; CDR3 length: 15; CDR3 protein: CASSLRGLRTYEQYF; CDR3 DNA: TGTGCCAGCAGTTTAAGGGGGCTCCGTACCTACGAGCAGTACTTC
clone size: -; J gene: TRBJ1-1; D gene: -; V gene: TRBV5-1; CDR3 length: 14; CDR3 protein: CASRVTGTHTEAFF; CDR3 DNA: TGCGCCAGCAGGGTAACAGGGACACACACTGAAGCTTTCTTT
clone size: -; J gene: TRBJ2-3; D gene: TRBD2; V gene: TRBV4-1; CDR3 length: 19; CDR3 protein: CASSQTGLAGGASTDTQYF; CDR3 DNA: TGCGCCAGCAGCCAAACGGGACTAGCGGGGGGTGCTAGCACAGATACGCAGTATTTT
clone size: -; J gene: TRBJ2-3; D gene: -; V gene: TRBV9; CDR3 length: 15; CDR3 protein: CASSVGLSNTDTQYF; CDR3 DNA: TGTGCCAGCAGCGTAGGACTTTCTAACACAGATACGCAGTATTTT
clone size: -; J gene: TRBJ1-6; D gene: TRBD1; V gene: TRBV7-2; CDR3 length: 14; CDR3 protein: CASSFSGGESPLHF; CDR3 DNA: TGTGCCAGCAGCTTTTCAGGGGGCGAGTCACCCCTCCACTTT
clone size: -; J gene: TRBJ1-2; D gene: -; V gene: TRBV6-6; CDR3 length: 13; CDR3 protein: CASSEAAGFGYTF; CDR3 DNA: TGTGCCAGCAGTGAGGCGGCAGGGTTTGGCTACACCTTC
clone size: -; J gene: TRBJ1-1; D gene: -; V gene: TRBV7-2; CDR3 length: 13; CDR3 protein: CASSPFTGTEAFF; CDR3 DNA: TGTGCCAGCAGCCCGTTCACGGGAACTGAAGCTTTCTTT
clone size: -; J gene: TRBJ2-7; D gene: -; V gene: TRBV6-5; CDR3 length: 16; CDR3 protein: CASSLHPGRLSYEQYF; CDR3 DNA: TGTGCCAGCAGTTTACACCCGGGAAGGCTCTCCTACGAGCAGTACTTC
clone size: -; J gene: TRBJ2-3; D gene: TRBD2; V gene: TRBV5-1; CDR3 length: 19; CDR3 protein: CASSWVPGTSGKGTDTQYF; CDR3 DNA: TGCGCCAGCAGCTGGGTCCCCGGGACTAGCGGGAAGGGGACAGATACGCAGTATTTT
clone size: -; J gene: TRBJ2-1; D gene: -; V gene: TRBV9; CDR3 length: 16; CDR3 protein: CASSVDGLASDNEQFF; CDR3 DNA: TGTGCCAGCAGCGTAGATGGGCTAGCGTCGGACAATGAGCAGTTCTTC
clone size: -; J gene: TRBJ2-3; D gene: -; V gene: TRBV6-6; CDR3 length: 16; CDR3 protein: CASSYRGAGFTDTQYF; CDR3 DNA: TGTGCCAGCAGTTACCGGGGGGCAGGCTTCACAGATACGCAGTATTTT
clone size: -; J gene: TRBJ1-3; D gene: -; V gene: TRBV23-1; CDR3 length: 18; CDR3 protein: CASSQSKPGTASGNTIYF; CDR3 DNA: TGCGCCAGCAGTCAATCCAAACCCGGGACTGCTTCTGGAAACACCATATATTTT
clone size: -; J gene: TRBJ2-7; D gene: TRBD1; V gene: TRBV15; CDR3 length: 14; CDR3 protein: CATSGHRGPYEQYF; CDR3 DNA: TGTGCCACCAGCGGCCACAGGGGCCCCTACGAGCAGTACTTC
clone size: -; J gene: TRBJ1-5; D gene: TRBD1; V gene: TRBV27; CDR3 length: 18; CDR3 protein: CASSLWGQGADSNQPQHF; CDR3 DNA: TGTGCCAGCAGTTTATGGGGACAGGGGGCCGATAGCAATCAGCCCCAGCATTTT
clone size: -; J gene: TRBJ2-7; D gene: -; V gene: TRBV5-4; CDR3 length: 14; CDR3 protein: CASSLGIGDYEQYF; CDR3 DNA: TGTGCCAGCAGCCTAGGTATAGGGGATTACGAGCAGTACTTC
clone size: -; J gene: TRBJ2-7; D gene: TRBD1; V gene: TRBV4-1; CDR3 length: 16; CDR3 protein: CASSQMTGTGSYEQYF; CDR3 DNA: TGCGCCAGCAGCCAAATGACCGGGACAGGCTCCTACGAGCAGTACTTC
clone size: -; J gene: TRBJ1-2; D gene: TRBD1; V gene: TRBV18; CDR3 length: 13; CDR3 protein: CASSPTGNYGYTF; CDR3 DNA: TGTGCCAGCTCACCGACAGGGAACTATGGCTACACCTTC
clone size: -; J gene: TRBJ1-2; D gene: -; V gene: TRBV28; CDR3 length: 14; CDR3 protein: CASRRAGANYGYTF; CDR3 DNA: TGTGCCAGCAGGAGGGCCGGAGCTAACTATGGCTACACCTTC
clone size: -; J gene: TRBJ1-1; D gene: -; V gene: TRBV2; CDR3 length: 13; CDR3 protein: CASSAGGYTEAFF; CDR3 DNA: TGTGCCAGCAGTGCGGGGGGCTACACTGAAGCTTTCTTT